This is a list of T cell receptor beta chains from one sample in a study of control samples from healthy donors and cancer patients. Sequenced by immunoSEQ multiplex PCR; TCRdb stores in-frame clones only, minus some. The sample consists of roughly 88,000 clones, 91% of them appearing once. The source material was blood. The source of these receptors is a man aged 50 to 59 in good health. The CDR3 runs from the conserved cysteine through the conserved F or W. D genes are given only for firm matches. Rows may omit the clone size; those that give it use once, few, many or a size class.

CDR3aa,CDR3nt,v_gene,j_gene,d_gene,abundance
CASRQGTEAFF,TGTGCCAGCCGGCAGGGCACTGAAGCTTTCTTT,TRBV2,TRBJ1-1,NA,NA
CAWSSEVSTPQHF,TGTGCCTGGAGTAGCGAAGTGTCTACGCCCCAGCATTTT,TRBV30,TRBJ1-5,NA,few
CASSEIDNEQFF,TGTGCCAGCAGTGAAATAGACAATGAGCAGTTCTTC,TRBV2,TRBJ2-1,NA,NA
CASSALYEQYF,TGTGCCAGCAGTGCCCTCTACGAGCAGTACTTC,TRBV25-1,TRBJ2-7,NA,NA
CASSQNRGAKNIQYF,TGCGCCAGCAGCCAAAACAGGGGAGCCAAAAACATTCAGTACTTC,TRBV4-3,TRBJ2-4,TRBD1,NA
CASSYRTYNEQFF,TGTGCCAGCAGTTACAGGACTTACAATGAGCAGTTCTTC,TRBV6-6,TRBJ2-1,NA,NA
CASRLGGKPQHF,TGTGCCAGCAGGTTAGGGGGGAAGCCCCAGCATTTT,TRBV12-3/TRBV12-4,TRBJ1-5,NA,NA
CASRQTNTEAFF,TGCGCCAGTAGACAAACGAACACTGAAGCTTTCTTT,TRBV5-1,TRBJ1-1,NA,NA
CASSVATGQPQHF,TGTGCCAGCAGCGTAGCTACCGGCCAGCCCCAGCATTTT,TRBV9,TRBJ1-5,NA,NA
CASSGTGGSGANVLTF,TGTGCCAGCAGCGGGACAGGGGGCTCTGGGGCCAACGTCCTGACTTTC,TRBV5-8,TRBJ2-6,TRBD1,NA
CASLPRDSLNYGYTF,TGTGCCAGCTTACCGCGGGACAGTTTGAACTATGGCTACACCTTC,TRBV9,TRBJ1-2,TRBD1,NA
CASSVTGLMNEKLFF,TGTGCCAGCAGCGTAACAGGGTTGATGAATGAAAAACTGTTTTTT,TRBV9,TRBJ1-4,NA,NA
CASSLGQPGNTIYF,TGTGCCAGCAGCTTAGGACAACCAGGAAACACCATATATTTT,TRBV7-2,TRBJ1-3,NA,NA
CASSQFPEAFF,TGTGCCAGCAGCCAATTCCCTGAAGCTTTCTTT,TRBV14,TRBJ1-1,NA,NA
CASGLNEAFF,TGTGCCAGCGGCTTGAATGAAGCTTTCTTT,TRBV6-5,TRBJ1-1,NA,NA
CASSPRSGTASYGYTF,TGTGCCAGCTCACCTCGGTCCGGGACAGCATCCTATGGCTACACCTTC,TRBV18,TRBJ1-2,TRBD1,NA
CASSDRDDSPLHF,TGCGCCAGCAGCGACAGGGATGATTCACCCCTCCACTTT,TRBV5-1,TRBJ1-6,TRBD1,NA
CANRDSGEKLFF,TGTGCCAACCGGGACAGCGGAGAAAAACTGTTTTTT,TRBV2,TRBJ1-4,TRBD1,NA
CASSQSAGEGGYTF,TGCGCCAGCAGCCAGTCCGCAGGGGAGGGTGGCTACACCTTC,TRBV5-1,TRBJ1-2,NA,NA
CASSLREAREEGYTF,TGTGCCAGCTCACTGAGGGAGGCGCGGGAAGAAGGCTACACCTTC,TRBV18,TRBJ1-2,NA,NA
CATQSVVGQPQHF,TGTGCCACCCAATCGGTAGTCGGCCAGCCCCAGCATTTT,TRBV24-1,TRBJ1-5,NA,once
CASSIRGQAFPEAFF,TGTGCCAGTAGTATAAGGGGACAGGCTTTCCCTGAAGCTTTCTTT,TRBV19,TRBJ1-1,TRBD1,NA
CATPDGPAIANGYTF,TGTGCCACCCCAGACGGGCCAGCAATCGCGAATGGCTACACCTTC,TRBV2,TRBJ1-2,NA,NA
CASSYGVDQPQHF,TGTGCCAGCAGTTACGGAGTCGATCAGCCCCAGCATTTT,TRBV6-5,TRBJ1-5,NA,NA
CASSLGEGGSSPLHF,TGCGCCAGCAGCTTGGGCGAGGGAGGCTCTTCACCCCTCCACTTT,TRBV5-1,TRBJ1-6,NA,NA
CASSGSSQGVTNEKLFF,TGTGCCAGCAGCGGTAGTAGTCAGGGGGTAACTAATGAAAAACTGTTTTTT,TRBV9,TRBJ1-4,TRBD1,NA
CATSDFGEAFF,TGTGCCACCAGTGATTTCGGAGAAGCTTTCTTT,TRBV24-1,TRBJ1-1,NA,NA
CASSLVGSGGPYEQYF,TGTGCCAGCAGCTTGGTTGGGAGTGGGGGCCCCTACGAGCAGTACTTC,TRBV5-6,TRBJ2-7,NA,NA
CASSLEVPGQGYTF,TGTGCCAGCAGCTTAGAAGTGCCAGGGCAGGGCTACACCTTC,TRBV7-2,TRBJ1-2,NA,NA
CASSSSPGSPLHF,TGTGCCAGCAGTTCTTCTCCAGGTTCACCCCTCCACTTT,TRBV12-3/TRBV12-4,TRBJ1-6,NA,NA
CATSDVQGAEQYF,TGTGCCACCAGTGACGTACAGGGGGCAGAGCAGTACTTC,TRBV24-1,TRBJ2-7,TRBD1,NA
CASSQGPHQPQHF,TGTGCCAGCAGCCAGGGGCCCCATCAGCCCCAGCATTTT,TRBV9,TRBJ1-5,NA,NA
CASIGSIYTEAFF,TGTGCCAGTATCGGGAGTATTTACACTGAAGCTTTCTTT,TRBV19,TRBJ1-1,NA,NA